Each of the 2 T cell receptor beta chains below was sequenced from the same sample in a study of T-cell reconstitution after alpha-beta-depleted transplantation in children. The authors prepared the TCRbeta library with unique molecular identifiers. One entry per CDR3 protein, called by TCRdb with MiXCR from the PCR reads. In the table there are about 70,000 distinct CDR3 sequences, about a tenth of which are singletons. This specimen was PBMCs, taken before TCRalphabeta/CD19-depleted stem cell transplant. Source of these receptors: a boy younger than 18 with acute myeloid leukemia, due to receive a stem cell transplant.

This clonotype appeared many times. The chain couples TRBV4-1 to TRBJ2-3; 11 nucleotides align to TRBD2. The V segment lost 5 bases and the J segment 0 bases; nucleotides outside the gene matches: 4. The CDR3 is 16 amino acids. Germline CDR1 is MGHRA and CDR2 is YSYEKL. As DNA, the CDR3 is TGCGCCAGCAGCAAACTAGCGGGGGCGAGCACAGATACGCAGTATTTT. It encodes CASSKLAGASTDTQYF.

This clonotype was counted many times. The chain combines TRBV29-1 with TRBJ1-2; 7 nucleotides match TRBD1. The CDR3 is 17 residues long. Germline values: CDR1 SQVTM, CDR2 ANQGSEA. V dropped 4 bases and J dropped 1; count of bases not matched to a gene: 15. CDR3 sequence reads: CSVVDRDSTSLNYGYTF. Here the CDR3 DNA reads TGCAGCGTTGTCGATCGGGACAGCACTTCACTTAACTATGGCTACACCTTC.